A single sample is the source of the 27 T cell receptor beta chains below, sequenced in a study of regulatory T cells in long-lasting Graves disease. The authors built TCR beta libraries using iRepertoire HTBI primers and Arm-PCR of CDR3 regions. TCRdb called the multiplex PCR reads again in MiXCR, with one record for every CDR3 protein. In the table there are about 430,000 distinct CDR3 sequences, 15% of which are singletons. Time point denoted: newly diagnosed GD, antithyroid drugs for less than 3 months. Isolated PBMC RNA provided the starting material for the TCR library. This sample also belongs to another study, concerning T cells in Graves' hyperthyroidism and ophthalmopathy.

This specimen consisted of peripheral blood mononuclear cells (PBMCs), obtained at new diagnosis, from a patient treated with antithyroid drugs. Every receptor here comes from a middle-aged woman with Graves disease.

This chain joins TRBV14 and TRBJ2-5; either TRBD1 or TRBD2 may supply D (5 bases each). CDR3 length: 16 amino acids. CDR1 and CDR2 (germline): SGHDN, FVKESK. V was shortened by 3 bases and J by 4 bases, with 18 bases between the two germline ends. CDR3 protein: CASSHEGVWGIETQYF. CDR3 bases: TGTGCCAGCAGCCATGAGGGTGTTTGGGGCATAGAGACCCAGTACTTC.

This rearrangement joins TRBV28 to TRBJ1-4; D is uncertain. Germline CDR1 MDHEN, CDR2 SYDVKM. This CDR3 spans 12 amino acids. V lost 5 bases to trimming and J lost 10 bases, with 11 bases between them. CDR3 sequence (DNA): TGTGCCAGCAGTCCCGACATCGGAAAACTGTTTTTT. Amino acid sequence: CASSPDIGKLFF.

This clonotype was detected ten times or more. V is TRBV28 and J is TRBJ1-1; D remains unclear. The CDR3 is 9 residues long. Deletions cut 6 bases from V and 7 bases from J, with 3 bases between. The germline V gene has CDR1 MDHEN and CDR2 SYDVKM. CDR3 in amino acids: CASRLEAFF. CDR3 sequence (DNA): TGTGCCAGCAGGCTTGAAGCTTTCTTT.

This clonotype was recorded many times. The gene calls are TRBV28 and TRBJ2-2; TRBD2 matches at 8 bases. V was pared by 6 bases and J by 2 bases, with 5 bases of the junction left unmatched. This CDR3 comprises 15 residues. Germline-derived CDR1 and CDR2 are MDHEN and SYDVKM. CDR3 DNA sequence: TGTGCCAGCAGGGTAGCGGGACTAAACACCGGGGAGCTGTTTTTT. It specifies CASRVAGLNTGELFF. The full variable domain, completed using reference TRBV28 and TRBJ2-2, is DVKVTQSSRYLVKRTGEKVFLECVQDMDHENMFWYRQDPGLGLRLIYFSYDVKMKEKGDIPEGYSVSREKKERFSLILESASTNQTSMYLCASRVAGLNTGELFFGEGSRLTVL.

A few counts support this clonotype. The CDR3 coding sequence is TGTGCCAGCAGTTACGTCGAGGGACCCCAGTACGAGCAGTACTTC. Translating gives CASSYVEGPQYEQYF. This chain joins TRBV6-2 or TRBV6-3 and TRBJ2-7, with D perhaps assigned TRBD1 or TRBD2 (5 bases each). Trimming took off 2 bases at V and 4 bases at J, with 15 bases between the two ends. Germline V gene lookup returns CDR1 MNHEY and CDR2 SVGEGT. This CDR3 has 15 residues.

The table lists this clonotype with many counts. The chain employs TRBV5-1 and TRBJ2-3, with 14 bases aligning to TRBD2. The ends lost 4 bases at V and 5 bases at J; junction bases unmatched: 15. The CDR3 is made up of 19 amino acids. Germline V gives CDR1 SGHRS, CDR2 YFSETQ. The CDR3 protein is CASSRQTGTSGSVGDTQYF. DNA of the CDR3: TGCGCCAGCAGCCGACAGACCGGGACTAGCGGGAGTGTTGGAGATACGCAGTATTTT.

This clonotype was counted once. This could be a read error, since a much larger clone is one nucleotide away. The chain combines TRBV6-1 with TRBJ1-1; tentatively, D is TRBD1 (6 bases). Looked up from germline, CDR1 is MNHNS and CDR2 is SASEGT. V lost 4 bases to trimming and J lost 8 bases, with 14 bases between them. The CDR3 length is 13 residues. CDR3 sequence reads: CASSVNRANEAFF. The CDR3 DNA is TGTGCCAGCAGTGTCAACAGGGCTAACGAAGCTTTCTTT.

The chain uses TRBV6-1 and TRBJ2-7; no clear D gene. The germline V gene has CDR1 MNHNS and CDR2 SASEGT. The ends were cut back, 8 bases at V and 0 bases at J, with 5 bases in the middle. The CDR3 runs 11 residues. In DNA form, the CDR3 reads TGTGCCAGCTTTTCCTCCTACGAGCAGTACTTC. Translation: CASFSSYEQYF.

Of note for this clonotype: Just one base apart from a much larger clone, this may be a read error. This rearrangement joins TRBV29-1 to TRBJ2-5, with D maybe TRBD2 (6 bases). CDR1 SQVTM and CDR2 ANQGSEA come from the germline V gene. This CDR3 spans 15 amino acids. The CDR3 DNA reads as TGCAGCGTTAAAGATCACCGGGGCGGAGGGGAGACCCAGTACTTC. This sequence encodes CSVKDHRGGGETQYF.

Only a few counts were recorded for this clonotype. V is TRBV6-2 or TRBV6-3 and J is TRBJ2-7; maybe TRBD2 (6 bases). V shed 8 bases and J shed 7 bases, with 18 bases lying between them. This CDR3 region has 13 residues. From germline, CDR1 is MNHEY and CDR2 SVGEGT. The CDR3 sequence: CASRLGRAGEQYF. The CDR3 DNA follows: TGTGCCAGCCGCCTGGGAAGGGCGGGGGAGCAGTACTTC.

This clonotype was seen a few times. The V and J genes are TRBV5-6 and TRBJ2-2; no reliable D call. This CDR3 spans 14 amino acids. V lost 0 bases, J lost 3 bases, and 6 bases lay in between. Germline V gives CDR1 SGHDT, CDR2 YYEEEE. The CDR3 nucleotides are TGTGCCAGCAGCTTGGTTTGGGACACCGGGGAGCTGTTTTTT. Translated: CASSLVWDTGELFF.

The chain joins TRBV6-2 or TRBV6-3 to TRBJ1-1, with D tentatively TRBD1 (6 bases). Germline lookup yields CDR1 MNHEY and CDR2 SVGEGT. This CDR3 contains 14 residues. V was cut by 0 bases and J by 1 base, with 6 bases left in between. The CDR3 DNA is TGTGCCAGCAGTTACTCGGGGGCGAACACTGAAGCTTTCTTT. Encoded protein: CASSYSGANTEAFF.

This clonotype has ten or more counts. The V call is TRBV5-1, the J call TRBJ2-4; weak D call: TRBD1 (6 bases). Trimming shortened V by 4 bases and J by 14 bases, and 22 bases separated the two germline ends. From germline, CDR1 is SGHRS and CDR2 YFSETQ. This CDR3 spans 14 amino acids. The CDR3 DNA sequence: TGCGCCAGCAGCCTCGGGACAAAGAGCCGAATTGAGTACTTC. It codes for CASSLGTKSRIEYF.

This clonotype was observed at least ten times. V is TRBV28 and J is TRBJ2-7, with a possible D match to TRBD1 (5 bases). This CDR3 has 12 residues. With 3 bases removed from V and 5 bases from J, the gap between germline ends came to 8 bases. The germline V gene encodes CDR1 MDHEN and CDR2 SYDVKM. The CDR3 bases are TGTGCCAGCAGTTTGTGGGGCAACGAGCAGTACTTC. Protein product: CASSLWGNEQYF.

In the case of this clonotype: Since a far larger clone is one base different, this is likely a read error. The rearrangement joins TRBV27 to TRBJ2-5; 9 bases agree with TRBD2. V was pared by 5 bases and J by 5 bases, with 12 bases of the junction left unmatched. The CDR3 length is 16 residues. Looked up from germline, CDR1 is MNHEY and CDR2 is SMNVEV (reference sequence). The CDR3 loop reads CASSELEGLATETQYF. The CDR3 DNA is TGTGCCAGCAGTGAGCTCGAGGGACTAGCAACGGAGACCCAGTACTTC.

This clonotype was seen many times. CDR3 region: CAISPAGTANTEAFF. The CDR3, as DNA: TGTGCCATCAGTCCGGCCGGGACAGCAAACACTGAAGCTTTCTTT. V is TRBV10-3 and J is TRBJ1-1, with 7 bases identical to TRBD1. Trimming took 5 bases from V and 2 from J; bases not matched to a gene: 8. This CDR3 spans 15 amino acids. Germline V CDR1 and CDR2: ENHRY, SYGVKD.

The chain has TRBV7-8 and TRBJ2-2, with 9 positions matching TRBD1. This CDR3 comprises 19 residues. V was pared by 5 bases and J by 4 bases, with 17 bases of the junction left unmatched. Germline loops: CDR1 SGHVS, CDR2 FQNEAQ. This CDR3 reads CASSPRGTGTRGVTGELFF. The CDR3, as DNA: TGTGCCAGCAGCCCTAGGGGGACAGGGACGAGGGGGGTCACCGGGGAGCTGTTTTTT.

V gene TRBV5-1 combines with J gene TRBJ2-5, with D perhaps matching TRBD2 (5 bases). This CDR3 is 14 amino acids long. V lost 0 bases to trimming and J lost 2 bases, with 8 bases between them. Germline V CDR1 and CDR2: SGHRS, YFSETQ. The CDR3 loop is CASSLATRQETQYF. CDR3 nucleotide sequence: TGCGCCAGCAGCTTGGCTACTAGGCAAGAGACCCAGTACTTC.

This clonotype was counted ten times or more. The chain recombines TRBV7-9 with TRBJ2-7; TRBD2 aligns across 7 bases. The J segment lost 6 bases and the V segment lost 5 bases, leaving 10 bases of the junction unmatched. The germline gives CDR1 SEHNR, CDR2 FQNEAQ (reference sequence). The CDR3 loop spans 14 amino acids. The CDR3 nucleotides read TGTGCCAGCAGCCCCAGGGCGGGGGATGCCGAGCAGTACTTC. Protein: CASSPRAGDAEQYF.

This clonotype has ten or more counts. The V gene is TRBV19, the J gene TRBJ2-1; D may match TRBD1 or TRBD2 (5 bases each). CDR1 is LNHDA, CDR2 SQIVND, per germline (reference sequence). CDR3 length: 14 amino acids. Trimming pared 7 bases from V and 1 base from J, leaving 11 bases between. In DNA, the CDR3 is TGTGCCAGTATCCGGGACGGATCCTACAATGAGCAGTTCTTC. Protein: CASIRDGSYNEQFF. The full variable domain, with the rest looked up from reference TRBV19 and TRBJ2-1, is DGGITQSPKYLFRKEGQNVTLSCEQNLNHDAMYWYRQDPGQGLRLIYYSQIVNDFQKGDIAEGYSVSREKKESFPLTVTSAQKNPTAFYLCASIRDGSYNEQFFGPGTRLTVL.

Remarks on this clonotype: Its ends do not fully match the called genes, so a read error is possible. The V call is TRBV27, the J call TRBJ1-5; the match to TRBD1 covers 10 bases. Germline loops: CDR1 MNHEY, CDR2 SMNVEV (reference sequence). The CDR3 consists of 15 residues. In nucleotides, the CDR3 is TGTGCCAACAGTTTGGGACAGGGGAGCAATCAGCCCCAGCATTTT. Amino acid sequence: CANSLGQGSNQPQHF.

The chain couples TRBV29-1 to TRBJ2-7; D gene ambiguous. Trimming took off 6 bases at V and 0 bases at J, with 12 bases between the two ends. Germline CDR1 reads SQVTM; CDR2 reads ANQGSEA. This CDR3 is 13 amino acids long. CDR3 DNA sequence: TGCAGCGTCGCTGGACGGAACTCCTACGAGCAGTACTTC. It codes for CSVAGRNSYEQYF.

This clonotype has at least ten counts. The chain combines TRBV28 with TRBJ1-5; tentative D call: TRBD1 (5 bases). Germline-derived CDR1 and CDR2 are MDHEN and SYDVKM. The CDR3 loop spans 15 amino acids. The ends were cut back, 9 bases at V and 4 bases at J, with 19 bases in the middle. CDR3 in amino acids: CASRPLTDINQPQHF. CDR3 nucleotide sequence: TGTGCCAGTAGACCATTGACAGATATAAATCAGCCCCAGCATTTT.

This clonotype was seen repeatedly, ten times or more. The chain couples TRBV2 to TRBJ2-2, with TRBD2 identical over 7 bases. This CDR3 has 13 residues. Germline lookup yields CDR1 SNHLY and CDR2 FYNNEI. The V segment lost 7 bases and the J segment 6 bases; nucleotides outside the gene matches: 5. The CDR3 protein is CASKVAGAGELFF. CDR3 nucleotide sequence: TGTGCCAGCAAAGTCGCGGGAGCCGGGGAGCTGTTTTTT.

The rearrangement uses TRBV12-5 and TRBJ2-3; TRBD2 matches 9 bases. The CDR3 covers 17 residues. The J segment lost 4 bases and the V segment lost 0 bases, leaving 8 bases of the junction unmatched. The germline V gene encodes CDR1 LGHNT and CDR2 FRNRAP. CDR3 sequence: CASGLVLVSGRADTQYF. The DNA of the CDR3 is TGTGCTAGTGGTTTGGTACTGGTTAGCGGGAGAGCAGATACGCAGTATTTT.

This clonotype has at least ten counts. This chain links TRBV2 with TRBJ2-1; 7 bases fit TRBD2. CDR3 length equals 17 residues. Per the germline V gene, CDR1 is SNHLY and CDR2 is FYNNEI. After removal of 2 bases from V and 0 bases from J, the junction contained 7 bases not matched to a gene. CDR3 in amino acids: CASSEFTSVNSYNEQFF. As DNA, the CDR3 is TGTGCCAGCAGTGAATTTACTAGCGTGAACTCCTACAATGAGCAGTTCTTC.

This clonotype was detected a few times. V and J are TRBV6-1 and TRBJ2-7; 11 bases match TRBD1. The CDR3 spans 14 residues. Germline-derived CDR1 and CDR2 are MNHNS and SASEGT. V gave up 3 bases and J gave up 6 bases; unmatched junction bases: 4. CDR3 nucleotide sequence: TGTGCCAGCAGTGAGGCAGGGACAGGGGGCGAGCAGTACTTC. Encoded protein: CASSEAGTGGEQYF.